This TCR beta chain is from a study of shared clonotypes between healthy human individuals. Clones were read by immunoSEQ multiplex PCR, and TCRdb kept only the in-frame ones, dropping some. The repertoire consists of approximately 500,000 clones, with roughly 80% occurring once and the leading ten covering about 13%. This clone was counted only a few times. Trimming at V came to 3 bases and at J to 10 bases, leaving 4 bases not matched to a gene. The CDR3 is 12 residues long. CDR1 and CDR2 (germline): LNHDA, SQIVND (reference sequence). This chain connects TRBV19 to TRBJ2-3; 7 nucleotides agree with TRBD2. Input material: PBMCs. The sequence was collected from a middle-aged woman in good health. Some clones in this sample may be carry-over from other donors' samples. The CDR3 DNA reads as TGTGCCAGTAGTATGACGGCGGGGGCGCAGTATTTT. Translated, it gives CASSMTAGAQYF. The full variable domain, its missing parts supplied by reference TRBV19 and TRBJ2-3, is DGGITQSPKYLFRKEGQNVTLSCEQNLNHDAMYWYRQDPGQGLRLIYYSQIVNDFQKGDIAEGYSVSREKKESFPLTVTSAQKNPTAFYLCASSMTAGAQYFGPGTRLTVL.